The 3 T cell receptor beta chains below were found in one sample sequenced in a study of T cell therapy after organ transplantation. No antigen has been assigned to these receptors. Method: immunoSEQ multiplex PCR; TCRdb's copy keeps in-frame clones and lacks some. The sample lists 51,000 or so clones; approximately 94% were seen once. This sample comprised CD8+ T cells from blood, obtained before autologous CMV-specific T cell therapy. These receptors all come from a human patient who had received a solid organ transplant and had CMV disease.

The J gene is TRBJ1-2, the V gene TRBV25-1, with TRBD1 matching over 8 bases. The CDR3 is 15 residues long. Germline assignment: CDR1 MGHDK and CDR2 SYGVNS. The trim removed 1 base at V and 3 bases at J, leaving 4 bases unmatched. This chain's CDR3 is CASSEWAGGDYGYTF. CDR3 nucleotide sequence: TGTGCCAGCAGTGAATGGGCAGGGGGCGACTATGGCTACACCTTC.

This chain connects TRBV11-2 to TRBJ2-1, with TRBD2 matching over 14 bases. This CDR3 is built from 15 residues. From germline, CDR1 is SGHAT and CDR2 FQNNGV. The ends lost 6 bases at V and 8 bases at J; junction bases unmatched: 6. CDR3: CASSIGTSGSDEQFF. CDR3 DNA sequence: TGTGCCAGCAGTATCGGGACTAGCGGGAGCGATGAGCAGTTCTTC.

As DNA, the CDR3 is TGCAGTGCTTCCGGTGAGCAGTTCTTC. Its translation is CSASGEQFF. The rearrangement links TRBV20-1 to TRBJ2-1; D not resolved. Germline CDR1 reads DFQATT; CDR2 reads SNEGSKA (reference sequence). The CDR3 spans 9 residues. V was cut by 5 bases and J by 9 bases, with 5 bases left in between.